A single sample gave rise to the 24 T cell receptor beta chains below, sequenced in a study of cytomegalovirus exposure and HLA in healthy donors. Both 60 Vbeta primers and 13 Jbeta primers went into the PCR. Only in-frame clones appear in the TCRdb table, and some are missing; sequencing was by immunoSEQ multiplex PCR. The table records about 130,000 clones, roughly four fifths of them present only once. The sample consisted of PBMCs. These receptors were taken from a male donor in good health and CMV-seropositive.

This chain connects TRBV6-5 to TRBJ2-7, with TRBD1 as a possible D gene (5 bases). V lost 5 bases and J 6 bases, leaving 11 bases between the germline ends. Germline V gene lookup returns CDR1 MNHEY and CDR2 SVGAGI. This CDR3 has 12 amino acids. The CDR3 region is CASSRGGVEQYF. In DNA form, the CDR3 reads TGTGCCAGCAGTAGGGGTGGGGTCGAGCAGTACTTC.

In this sample, this clone turned up once. J is TRBJ2-5 and V is TRBV9, with 11 nucleotides matching TRBD2. The J call may be wrong; the DNA end is better matched by TRBJ2-7. The CDR3 consists of 15 residues. Germline V lookup: CDR1 SGDLS, CDR2 YYNGEE. The CDR3, as DNA: TGTGCCAGCAGCGAGGGACTAGCGGAGGGCTACGAGCAGTACTTC. Protein product: CASSEGLAEGYEQYF.

The rearrangement uses TRBV15 and TRBJ2-4; 11 bases are shared with TRBD2. Germline CDR1 LNHNV, CDR2 YYDKDF (reference sequence). J was trimmed by 0 bases and V by 1 base; bases with no gene match: 2. The CDR3 has 17 residues. The CDR3 sequence is CATSRVLAGVAKNIQYF. For the CDR3, the DNA is TGTGCCACCAGCAGAGTACTAGCGGGGGTAGCCAAAAACATTCAGTACTTC.

CDR3 protein: CASSVTGGGASTGELFF. The CDR3 DNA reads TGTGCCAGCAGCGTAACGGGAGGGGGAGCCTCCACCGGGGAGCTGTTTTTT. The chain recombines TRBV9 with TRBJ2-2; 8 bases match TRBD2. Trimming cost V 1 base and J 4 bases; bases outside gene matches: 9. CDR3 length: 17 amino acids. CDR1 and CDR2 from the germline V gene are SGDLS and YYNGEE.

V and J are TRBV28 and TRBJ1-5; D ambiguous. The CDR3 consists of 15 residues. From germline, CDR1 is MDHEN and CDR2 SYDVKM. V was trimmed by 5 bases and J by 5 bases, leaving 16 bases between them. The CDR3 loop is CASSPVGGRHQPQHF. Written as DNA, the CDR3 is TGTGCCAGCAGTCCCGTAGGCGGCCGCCATCAGCCCCAGCATTTT.

This clone was seen more than once but under ten times. DNA of the CDR3: TGTGCCAGCAGTCCTCCGGCGGGGCTGATAGCACCCAAGCAGTTCTTC. This gives the protein CASSPPAGLIAPKQFF. V is TRBV28 and J is TRBJ2-1, with D possibly TRBD2 on 6 matching bases. Germline V lookup: CDR1 MDHEN, CDR2 SYDVKM. The length of the CDR3 is 16 residues. V gave up 5 bases and J gave up 11 bases, with 25 bases separating them.

The V call is TRBV5-6, the J call TRBJ2-7; 16 bases align to TRBD2. Germline CDR1 SGHDT, CDR2 YYEEEE. The CDR3 sequence is 18 residues long. V dropped 0 bases and J dropped 6; count of bases not matched to a gene: 9. CDR3 nucleotides: TGTGCCAGCAGCTTGGGGCCGGGACTAGCGGGAGGGCCGGGCGAGCAGTACTTC. This gives the protein CASSLGPGLAGGPGEQYF. Full variable domain (outside the CDR3, taken from reference TRBV5-6 and TRBJ2-7): DAGVTQSPTHLIKTRGQQVTLRCSPKSGHDTVSWYQQALGQGPQFIFQYYEEEERQRGNFPDRFSGHQFPNYSSELNVNALLLGDSALYLCASSLGPGLAGGPGEQYFGPGTRLTVT.

The genes are TRBV6-5 and TRBJ1-3; TRBD1 might be the D (5 bases). Germline CDR1 is MNHEY and CDR2 is SVGAGI. The CDR3 covers 15 residues. V lost 6 bases to trimming and J lost 0 bases, with 12 bases between them. As DNA, the CDR3 is TGTGCCAGCAGGGCAAGACAGAGCTCTGGAAACACCATATATTTT. It specifies CASRARQSSGNTIYF.

V is TRBV30 and J is TRBJ2-7; possibly TRBD1 for D (5 bases). Germline-derived CDR1 and CDR2 are GTSNPN and SVGIG (reference sequence). The CDR3 spans 11 residues. V was cut by 1 base and J by 7 bases, with 8 bases left in between. The CDR3 DNA follows: TGTGCCTGGAGTGGGGGCCCTGAGCAGTACTTC. Translation gives CAWSGGPEQYF.

This chain links TRBV5-1 with TRBJ2-5; weak D call: TRBD1 (5 bases). The germline V and J ends were trimmed by 7 bases and 1 base, with 11 bases remaining between them. Germline assignment: CDR1 SGHRS and CDR2 YFSETQ. This CDR3 region has 13 residues. The CDR3 loop reads CASGSGSQETQYF. CDR3 in DNA: TGCGCCAGCGGTTCAGGGTCCCAAGAGACCCAGTACTTC.

CDR3 DNA sequence: TGTGCCAGCAGCTTAGGAGGGACTAGCGGTTACAATGAGCAGTTCTTC. The encoded protein is CASSLGGTSGYNEQFF. The V gene is TRBV7-2, the J gene TRBJ2-1; 11 nucleotides agree with TRBD2. V was pared by 1 base and J by 4 bases, with 3 bases of the junction left unmatched. The CDR3 spans 16 residues. CDR1 SGHTA and CDR2 FQGNSA come from the germline V gene.

The chain uses TRBV19 and TRBJ1-2, with D possibly TRBD1 on 5 matching bases. Germline CDR1 reads LNHDA; CDR2 reads SQIVND (reference sequence). Trimming stripped 5 bases from V and 6 bases from J, with 13 bases between. The CDR3 runs 13 residues. The CDR3 region has the DNA TGTGCCAGTAGTTGGAGAAGGGGCAATGGCTACACCTTC. Its protein product is CASSWRRGNGYTF.

J is TRBJ1-5 and V is TRBV7-2; D is uncertain. The ends were cut back, 3 bases at V and 0 bases at J, with 9 bases in the middle. Germline V lookup: CDR1 SGHTA, CDR2 FQGNSA. The CDR3 runs 15 residues. CDR3 region: CASSLSANSNQPQHF. CDR3 bases: TGTGCCAGCAGCTTGTCCGCGAATAGCAATCAGCCCCAGCATTTT.

The chain has TRBV7-3 and TRBJ2-7; 7 positions match TRBD1. Per the germline V gene, CDR1 is SGHTA and CDR2 is FQGTGA. V was pared by 0 bases and J by 7 bases, with 3 bases of the junction left unmatched. The CDR3 consists of 13 residues. This chain's CDR3 is CASSLTRDREQYF. CDR3 coding DNA: TGTGCCAGCAGCTTAACGAGGGACAGAGAGCAGTACTTC.

This clone was observed once. One junction end disagrees with the germline gene, perhaps due to a read error. J is TRBJ2-6 and V is TRBV13; TRBD2 might be the D (6 bases). Germline V gene data show CDR1 as PRHDT and CDR2 as FYEKMQ (reference sequence). The CDR3 has 17 amino acids. CDR3 region: CASSLMAGSSGANGLTF. The CDR3 coding sequence is TGTGCCAGCAGCTTAATGGCCGGGAGCTCTGGGGCCAACGGCCTGACTTTC.

V is TRBV5-1 and J is TRBJ1-3; D unclear. This CDR3 is 15 amino acids long. Germline lookup yields CDR1 SGHRS and CDR2 YFSETQ. With 0 bases removed from V and 3 bases from J, the gap between germline ends came to 10 bases. The CDR3 sequence is CASSLVAGYGNTIYF. The CDR3, as DNA: TGCGCCAGCAGCTTGGTTGCGGGGTATGGAAACACCATATATTTT.

This sequence joins TRBV20-1 and TRBJ2-5; the match to TRBD1 covers 7 bases. The trim removed 6 bases at V and 11 bases at J, leaving 6 bases unmatched. Germline V gene lookup returns CDR1 DFQATT and CDR2 SNEGSKA (reference sequence). The CDR3 is made up of 10 amino acids. CDR3 sequence (DNA): TGCAGTGCCGGTGGACAGGAGCAGTACTTC. Translating it yields CSAGGQEQYF.

The genes are TRBV5-4 and TRBJ2-6; D possibly corresponds to TRBD1 (6 bases). This CDR3 contains 13 residues. With 3 bases removed from V and 10 bases from J, the gap between germline ends came to 11 bases. Germline CDR1 SGHNT, CDR2 YYREEE (reference sequence). This CDR3 reads CASSSWTENVLTF. DNA for the CDR3: TGTGCCAGCAGCTCCTGGACAGAAAACGTCCTGACTTTC.

V gene TRBV5-6 combines with J gene TRBJ2-5, with 8 bases lining up with TRBD1. The CDR3 is 15 residues long. Germline V gene lookup returns CDR1 SGHDT and CDR2 YYEEEE. J was trimmed by 1 base and V by 5 bases; bases with no gene match: 7. DNA for the CDR3: TGTGCCAGCAGTAGACAGGGGCGGCTCCAAGAGACCCAGTACTTC. Translating it yields CASSRQGRLQETQYF.

This clone was counted only a few times. The chain couples TRBV6-5 to TRBJ1-1; D is unresolved. The CDR3 sequence is 15 residues long. Germline CDR1 MNHEY, CDR2 SVGAGI. The V and J ends lost 0 bases and 1 base respectively, with 9 bases between them. The CDR3 reads CASSYSIARNTEAFF. The DNA of the CDR3 is TGTGCCAGCAGTTACTCGATAGCCCGGAACACTGAAGCTTTCTTT.

V usage is TRBV7-9 and J usage is TRBJ2-1; possibly TRBD1 for D (6 bases). The germline V gene has CDR1 SEHNR and CDR2 FQNEAQ (reference sequence). V was clipped by 5 bases and J by 0 bases, with 11 bases between them. This CDR3 contains 15 residues. In DNA form, the CDR3 reads TGTGCCAGCAGCGGGCAGGGGAGCTCCTACAATGAGCAGTTCTTC. Translating it yields CASSGQGSSYNEQFF.

This chain uses TRBV4-3 with TRBJ2-7; unclear D gene. Germline CDR1 reads LGHNA; CDR2 reads YSLEER. This CDR3 contains 12 residues. Trimming shortened V by 8 bases and J by 6 bases, and 14 bases separated the two germline ends. The CDR3 DNA is TGCGCCAGCTCGAACCTTCCCGGCGAGCAGTACTTC. Amino acids: CASSNLPGEQYF.

The rearrangement joins TRBV28 to TRBJ1-1; maybe TRBD1 (5 bases). The CDR3 totals 16 residues. The germline V gene encodes CDR1 MDHEN and CDR2 SYDVKM. Trimming removed 3 bases from V and 7 bases from J, with 21 bases in between. In DNA form, the CDR3 reads TGTGCCAGCAGTTTCGGGGGTGGCGGGGTTGCTGGTGAAGCTTTCTTT. This sequence encodes CASSFGGGGVAGEAFF.

The rearrangement uses TRBV9 and TRBJ2-5, with D maybe TRBD2 (5 bases). Trimming shortened V by 0 bases and J by 9 bases, and 12 bases separated the two germline ends. Germline V CDR1 and CDR2: SGDLS, YYNGEE. This CDR3 contains 13 residues. CDR3 protein: CASSVGAEGSQYF. CDR3 DNA: TGTGCCAGCAGCGTAGGAGCGGAAGGGTCCCAGTACTTC. Looking up the rest from reference TRBV9 and TRBJ2-5 gives the full variable domain: DSGVTQTPKHLITATGQRVTLRCSPRSGDLSVYWYQQSLDQGLQFLIQYYNGEERAKGNILERFSAQQFPDLHSELNLSSLELGDSALYFCASSVGAEGSQYFGPGTRLLVL.